Described below is a single TCR beta chain sequence and its context. What antigen it recognizes has not been identified. No much larger clone is present one base from it, and per-base qualities are unavailable. Based on the germline V gene, the CDR1 and CDR2 sequences are MDHEN and SYDVKM. The CDR3 goes from the cysteine to the phenylalanine over 15 residues. Only the CDR3 region is kept as DNA, spanning 45 bases read in frame from base 1. For this chain, trimming is 6 bases at the V end and 6 bases at the J end, and the number of junction bases without a gene match is 10. The cohort consisted of 600 or so healthy bone marrow donors. All cohort members were sampled while nominally healthy, although unrecorded immune exposures were likely present. The donor tested CMV seronegative and was one of the 352 seronegative cohort members. A peripheral blood sample was provided by each donor, and peripheral blood mononuclear cells were used for TCR beta sequencing. The Qiagen DNeasy Blood Extraction Kit was used to extract genomic DNA from the blood cell samples.

This sample was included in a study of cytomegalovirus exposure and HLA in healthy donors (dated by TCRdb to about 2017). About the investigation overall: In an earlier analysis of under 750 of the donors, under 300 Gb of sequence data and some 100 million unique TCR beta sequences from about 190 million T cells were reported. Roughly 310 gigabases of sequencing data and tens of millions of unique TCR sequences were included in an early release covering around 650 HLA-typed donors. Of the 398 genotyped donors, 80% to 90% were placed in the genetic ancestry cluster associated with self-reported Caucasian donors. The aim of the study was to test whether cataloging public T cell receptors could identify signatures of past pathogen exposure. The study used immunosequencing to profile the T cell repertoires of more than 650 subjects and linked those repertoires to cytomegalovirus serostatus. Besides the first cohort of 550 to 750 subjects, a separate validation cohort made up of roughly 120 different subjects was used. High-throughput TCR immunosequencing, statistical association of individual TCRs with disease status, and machine learning were combined to predict cytomegalovirus infection status. To study patterns of TCR occurrence, a later analysis re-analyzed previously published TCR beta repertoires from around 660 donors and added high-resolution HLA genotyping. The later analysis used no new phenotypic data to find candidate immune exposures, relying instead on TCR beta sequences and their occurrence across donors. An earlier analysis of several hundred of the donors applied high-throughput TCR beta sequencing to assess whether each TCR beta V gene segment acted as functional or pseudogenic. Donor age, sex, ethnicity and CMV serostatus were collected together with the repertoire data. In a later genetic analysis, genome-wide SNP genotypes for about three fifths of the roughly 670 donors were used, and that subset was treated as a discovery cohort. Every discovery cohort repertoire had been produced on one sequencing platform. Class I and class II HLA loci were covered by the typing at four-digit resolution. Typing coverage differed by locus: A, B, C, DRB1 and DQB1 were typed in roughly 629-640 donors, DQA1 in around 500, DPA1 in 600 to 610, and DPB1 in 450 to 480. Because of strong linkage in the cohort, roughly five DR-DQ haplotypes were treated as single units for association and clustering. Across around 400 genotyped donors of the cohort, an average of about 240,000 unique TCR beta nucleotide sequences per donor were sequenced, and roughly a sixth of those sequences were non-productive. Broader findings and caveats from the paper: A later genetic analysis reported fewer N-insertions in productive TCRs among donors in an Asian-associated ancestry cluster than the roughly 700-donor mean. V-gene and J-gene trimming of TCR beta chains was associated with a missense DCLRE1C variant in a later genetic analysis, and the association was replicated in an independent cohort. A further reported finding was that TCR beta sequences accurately predicted the HLA-A and HLA-B alleles for most subjects in the first cohort. Sequencing depth was assumed to be roughly uniform across donors in the presence/absence analyses, though that assumption may not hold. The authors suggested that the approach could potentially be generalized to other disease states and immunological phenotypes. This cohort had only TCR beta chains sequenced, and the lack of alpha or paired-chain data limited which features could be detected. According to a later analysis, TCR association rates differed among HLA loci, with DRB1 alleles showing the most associated TCRs and HLA-C alleles showing the fewest. According to a later analysis, parvovirus B19, influenza, CMV and Epstein-Barr virus appeared linked to several top co-occurrence clusters. Because HLA typing was missing for some donors at each locus, association tests included only the typed subset. Specific HLA alleles were associated with more than 15,000 TCR beta sequences at a false discovery rate of 0.05 in a later analysis. In both the original and validation cohorts, the classifier was reported to diagnose cytomegalovirus status with high specificity and sensitivity. In a later analysis, HLA-associated TCR beta chains were found to be more clonally expanded and to have lower generation probabilities than equally common non-associated chains. When HLA alleles, especially DR and DQ, strongly co-occurred, attributing TCR associations to individual alleles was difficult. A group of highly shared sequence variants was considered likely to be a technical artifact of the sequencing pipeline. Most TCR sequences were observed very rarely across donors, whereas some public TCRs were present in many individuals. The only immune exposure information available for the cohort was CMV serostatus. The earlier analysis of almost 600 of the donors excluded fewer than 20 rarely observed V segments, including chromosome 9 orphons, because counts were too low. Three of the identified cytomegalovirus-associated TCR beta chains were confirmed in vitro to be specific for cytomegalovirus antigens. A later analysis found that most CMV-associated TCR beta chains appeared HLA-restricted, with HLA associations seemingly driven largely by CMV exposure. Some IMGT-functional V segments, including TRBV6-2 and TRBV6-3, could not be told apart with the 87-base-pair reads, so those segments were excluded. In the study, some 180 TCR beta chains were listed as associated with cytomegalovirus. Linkage disequilibrium might explain the correlated functional status among segregating V segments, but an unknown experimental factor could not be excluded. An earlier analysis of approximately 590 of the donors showed that most TCR beta V segments appeared in productive rearrangements either about 87% or about 30% of the time, which broadly matched IMGT annotations.

Preparation of the library involved the immunoSEQ multiplex PCR assay. For the multiplex PCR, a mixture combining 60 forward primers for TCR Vbeta segments and 13 reverse primers for TCR Jbeta segments was used. Amplification of the CDR3 region of rearranged TCR beta genes was performed with a multiplex PCR assay on genomic DNA. The Illumina HiSeq System was used to sequence the amplified TCR beta libraries as 87-base-pair reads. From the authors' description of their analysis: Across the 670 or so repertoires, a later analysis counted approximately 75 million unique TCR beta chains, 8.5 million to 12 million of which were shared by at least two donors. To remove PCR and sequencing errors, raw reads were error-corrected and collapsed into unique sequences using a nearest-neighbor algorithm that merged closely related sequences. Alignment of CDR3 sequences to IMGT reference sequences was used to assign V, D and J gene segments. Each retained sequence needed at least a six-nucleotide match to both a V gene segment and a J gene segment. Rearrangements were called productive when the CDR3 lacked stop codons and stayed in frame with V and J; all others were non-productive. CDR3 was defined by IMGT convention, running from the second conserved V-encoded cysteine to the conserved J-encoded phenylalanine. The earlier analysis of 500 to 750 of the donors excluded any sequence lacking an unambiguous match to a single V gene segment. An earlier analysis of approximately 590 of the donors classified V segments as functional when productive rearrangements were above 56.7% and as segregating when the standard deviation between donors was above 5%. A statistical classification framework was built to diagnose cytomegalovirus status from the catalog of TCR beta chain sequences. In a later analysis, TCR nucleotide sequences were compared against IMGT/GENE-DB human TR gene sequences so that V and J genes could be assigned. Using the TCRdist pipeline, a later analysis assigned CDR3 sequences along with most-parsimonious VDJ recombination scenarios. In a later analysis, every TCR beta chain was defined by the combination of its CDR3 amino acid sequence and its V-gene family, and reads without a unique V-gene family were dropped. To address suspected cross-contamination and a sequencing artifact, a later analysis removed around 590 highly shared, low-generation-probability nucleotide sequences. In a later analysis, a clonal expansion index for each public chain was calculated from normalized within-repertoire ranks of inferred template counts. In a later analysis, generation probabilities were computed with a VDJ recombination model fitted to out-of-frame rearrangements, and the resulting probabilities were checked against IGoR. A later analysis scored TCR-TCR, TCR-HLA and TCR-CMV co-occurrence with hypergeometric tests, applying a repertoire-size bias correction to TCR pairs. A later analysis estimated false discovery rates by permuting HLA or CMV assignments 20 times. In a later analysis, co-occurring TCRs were grouped with DBSCAN, and TCRdist sequence similarity was added when clustering was performed within HLA-allele-positive subsets. For co-occurrence clustering, repertoires with fewer than 30,000 or more than 120,000 public chains were excluded, along with roughly 5 repertoires with anomalous nucleotide sharing. TCRdb's version of the immuneACCESS table is confined to in-frame rearrangements and falls short of the full clone set. An unresolved V gene accounts for under half of the shortfall where checked; the remainder is of unknown origin. Clonal size and the V and J genes are those of that table, whereas D and trimming came from the DNA. Across this sample there are approximately 220,000 clones, with over 80% seen only once. The ten largest clones add up to roughly 0.75% of the sample.

The sequence is built from TRBV28 and TRBJ2-1; the junction holds 8 bases that match TRBD2. This TCR derives from a boy between 2 and 10 years old in good health and CMV-seronegative. The sequencing sample was made of PBMCs. The nucleotide sequence is TGTGCCAGCAGACTACTAGCGGAAACTTCCAATGAGCAGTTCTTC. This encodes CASRLLAETSNEQFF.